Reported below is one T cell receptor beta chain. Assay: immunoSEQ multiplex PCR; the TCRdb copy retains only in-frame clones and omits some. The table includes nearly 80,000 clones, approximately 85% detected once. Exclusion applied to patients with autoimmune disease history or systemic immunosuppression. The data stem from a study of OX40 agonist ivuxolimab in advanced cancers. Study details: Patients treated during dose escalation were battling hepatocellular carcinoma, melanoma, renal cell or head and neck cancer.

Germline V CDR1 and CDR2: SGHAT, FQDESV (reference sequence). This CDR3 comprises 13 residues. Trimming shortened V by 2 bases and J by 4 bases, and 8 bases separated the two germline ends. This receptor was obtained from an adult with an advanced solid tumor such as melanoma, head and neck, liver or kidney cancer. This chain connects TRBV11-1 to TRBJ1-2; D gene unclear. Sample: CD4+ or CD8+ T cells sorted from blood, taken in a trial of the OX40 agonist ivuxolimab. The CDR3, as DNA: TGTGCCAGCAGCTTAAGGGCAGGCTATGGCTACACCTTC. Its protein product is CASSLRAGYGYTF.